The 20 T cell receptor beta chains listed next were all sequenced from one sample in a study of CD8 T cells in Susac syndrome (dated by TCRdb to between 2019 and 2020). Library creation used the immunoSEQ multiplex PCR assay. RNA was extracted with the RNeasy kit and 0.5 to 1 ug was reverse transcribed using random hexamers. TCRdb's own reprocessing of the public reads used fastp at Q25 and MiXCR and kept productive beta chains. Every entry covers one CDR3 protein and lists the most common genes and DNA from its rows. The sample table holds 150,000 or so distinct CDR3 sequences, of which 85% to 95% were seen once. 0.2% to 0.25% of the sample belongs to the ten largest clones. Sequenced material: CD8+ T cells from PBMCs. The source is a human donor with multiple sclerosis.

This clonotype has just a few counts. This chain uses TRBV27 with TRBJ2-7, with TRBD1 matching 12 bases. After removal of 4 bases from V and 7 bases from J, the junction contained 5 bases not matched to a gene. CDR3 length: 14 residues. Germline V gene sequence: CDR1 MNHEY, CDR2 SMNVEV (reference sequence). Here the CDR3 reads CASSSGTGGREQYF. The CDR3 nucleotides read TGTGCCAGCAGTTCCGGGACAGGGGGCAGGGAGCAGTACTTC.

The CDR3 protein is CASSLELAGGPSNEQFF. The CDR3, as DNA: TGTGCCAGCAGCTTAGAACTAGCGGGGGGGCCGAGCAATGAGCAGTTCTTC. This chain links TRBV7-9 with TRBJ2-1; 13 bases fit TRBD2. Germline CDR1 reads SEHNR; CDR2 reads FQNEAQ (reference sequence). The CDR3 consists of 17 residues. After removal of 1 base from V and 6 bases from J, the junction contained 6 bases not matched to a gene.

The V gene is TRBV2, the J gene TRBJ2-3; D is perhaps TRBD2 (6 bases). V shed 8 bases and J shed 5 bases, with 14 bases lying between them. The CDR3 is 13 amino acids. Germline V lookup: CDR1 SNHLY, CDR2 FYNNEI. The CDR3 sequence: CASGEAFRDTQYF. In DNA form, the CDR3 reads TGTGCCAGCGGGGAGGCGTTCAGAGATACGCAGTATTTT.

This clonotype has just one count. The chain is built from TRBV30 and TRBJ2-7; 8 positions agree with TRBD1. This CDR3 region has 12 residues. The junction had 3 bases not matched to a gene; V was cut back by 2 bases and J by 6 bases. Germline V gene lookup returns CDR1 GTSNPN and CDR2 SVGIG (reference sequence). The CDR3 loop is CAWSRTGTEQYF. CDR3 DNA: TGTGCCTGGAGTCGGACAGGGACCGAGCAGTACTTC.

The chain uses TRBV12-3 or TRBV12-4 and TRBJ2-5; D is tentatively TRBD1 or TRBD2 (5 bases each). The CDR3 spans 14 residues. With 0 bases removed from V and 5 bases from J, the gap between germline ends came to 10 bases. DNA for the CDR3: TGTGCCAGCAGTTTAGCAGTGGGGACGGAGACCCAGTACTTC. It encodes CASSLAVGTETQYF.

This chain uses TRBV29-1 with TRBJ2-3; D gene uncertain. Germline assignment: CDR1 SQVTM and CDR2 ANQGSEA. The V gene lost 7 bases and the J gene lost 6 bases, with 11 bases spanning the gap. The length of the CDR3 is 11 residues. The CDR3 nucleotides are TGCAGCGCCCAACAGAGGGATACGCAGTATTTT. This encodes CSAQQRDTQYF.

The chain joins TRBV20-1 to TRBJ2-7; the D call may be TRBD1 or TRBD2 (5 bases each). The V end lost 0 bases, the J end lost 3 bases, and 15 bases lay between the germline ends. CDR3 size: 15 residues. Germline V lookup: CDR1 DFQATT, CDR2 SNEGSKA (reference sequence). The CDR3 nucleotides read TGCAGTGCTAGAGATCAAAGGGACGGATTCTACGAGCAGTACTTC. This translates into CSARDQRDGFYEQYF.

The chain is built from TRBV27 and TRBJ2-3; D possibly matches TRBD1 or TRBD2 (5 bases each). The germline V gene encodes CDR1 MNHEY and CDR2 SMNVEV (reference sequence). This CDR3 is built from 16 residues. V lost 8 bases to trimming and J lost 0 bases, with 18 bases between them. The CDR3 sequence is CASRKRDGSSTDTQYF. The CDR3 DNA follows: TGTGCCAGCCGAAAAAGGGACGGATCTAGCACAGATACGCAGTATTTT.

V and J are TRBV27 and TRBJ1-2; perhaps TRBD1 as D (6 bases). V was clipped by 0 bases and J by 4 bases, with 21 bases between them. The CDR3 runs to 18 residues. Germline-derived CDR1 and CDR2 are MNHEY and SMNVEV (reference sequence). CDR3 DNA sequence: TGTGCCAGCAGTTTATCGATCCGGGGGGCGCCGAATACCTATGGCTACACCTTC. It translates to CASSLSIRGAPNTYGYTF.

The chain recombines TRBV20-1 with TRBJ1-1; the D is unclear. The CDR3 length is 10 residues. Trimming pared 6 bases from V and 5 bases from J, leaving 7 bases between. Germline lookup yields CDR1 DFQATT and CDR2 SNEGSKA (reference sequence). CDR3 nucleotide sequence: TGCAGTGCGCCTGGGACTGAAGCTTTCTTT. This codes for CSAPGTEAFF.

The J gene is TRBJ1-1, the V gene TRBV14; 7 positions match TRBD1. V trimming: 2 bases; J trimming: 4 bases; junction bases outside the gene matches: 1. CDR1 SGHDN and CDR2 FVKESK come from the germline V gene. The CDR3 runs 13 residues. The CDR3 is CASSQYRGTEAFF. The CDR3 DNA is TGTGCCAGCAGCCAATACAGGGGCACTGAAGCTTTCTTT. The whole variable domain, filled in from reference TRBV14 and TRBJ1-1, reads EAGVTQFPSHSVIEKGQTVTLRCDPISGHDNLYWYRRVMGKEIKFLLHFVKESKQDESGMPNNRFLAERTGGTYSTLKVQPAELEDSGVYFCASSQYRGTEAFFGQGTRLTVV.

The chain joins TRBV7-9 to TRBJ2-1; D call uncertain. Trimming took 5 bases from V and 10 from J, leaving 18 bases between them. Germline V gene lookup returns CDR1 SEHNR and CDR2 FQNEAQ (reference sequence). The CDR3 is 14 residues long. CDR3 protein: CASSLKVSGREQFF. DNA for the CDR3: TGTGCCAGCAGCCTCAAAGTCTCAGGTCGGGAGCAGTTCTTC.

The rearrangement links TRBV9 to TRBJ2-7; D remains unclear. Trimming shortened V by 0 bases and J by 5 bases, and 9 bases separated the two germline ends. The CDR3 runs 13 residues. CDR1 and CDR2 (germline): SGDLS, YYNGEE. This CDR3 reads CASSVGTPHEQYF. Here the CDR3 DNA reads TGTGCCAGCAGCGTAGGCACCCCCCACGAGCAGTACTTC.

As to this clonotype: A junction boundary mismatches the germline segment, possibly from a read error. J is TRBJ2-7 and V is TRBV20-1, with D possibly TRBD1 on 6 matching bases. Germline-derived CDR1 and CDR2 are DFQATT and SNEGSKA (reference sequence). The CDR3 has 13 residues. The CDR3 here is CSARDIDSYGQYF. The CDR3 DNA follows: TGCAGTGCCAGGGACATAGACTCCTACGGGCAGTACTTC.

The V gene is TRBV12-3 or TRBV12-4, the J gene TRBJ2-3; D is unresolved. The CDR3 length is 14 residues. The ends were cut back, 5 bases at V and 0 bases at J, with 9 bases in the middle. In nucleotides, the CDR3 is TGTGCCAGCAGTCCAGGACGTAGCACAGATACGCAGTATTTT. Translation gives CASSPGRSTDTQYF.

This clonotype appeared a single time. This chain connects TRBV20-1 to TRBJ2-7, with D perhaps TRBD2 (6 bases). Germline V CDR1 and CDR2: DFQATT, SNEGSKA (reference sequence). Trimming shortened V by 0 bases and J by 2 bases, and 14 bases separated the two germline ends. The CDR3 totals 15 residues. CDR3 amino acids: CSARDRGGRAYEQYF. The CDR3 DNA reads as TGCAGTGCTAGAGATCGTGGAGGGCGTGCCTACGAGCAGTACTTC.

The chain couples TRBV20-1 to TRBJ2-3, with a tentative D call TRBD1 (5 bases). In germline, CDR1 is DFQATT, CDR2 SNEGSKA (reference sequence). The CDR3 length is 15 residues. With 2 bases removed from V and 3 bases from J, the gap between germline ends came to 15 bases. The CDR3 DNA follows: TGCAGTGCTAGAACCCCCAGACAGCTTACAGATACGCAGTATTTT. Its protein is CSARTPRQLTDTQYF.

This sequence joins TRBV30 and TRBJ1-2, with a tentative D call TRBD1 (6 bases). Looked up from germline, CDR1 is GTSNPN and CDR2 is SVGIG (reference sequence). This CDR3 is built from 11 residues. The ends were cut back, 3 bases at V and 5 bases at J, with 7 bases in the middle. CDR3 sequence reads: CAWRQGYGYTF. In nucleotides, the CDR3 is TGTGCCTGGAGACAGGGATATGGCTACACCTTC.

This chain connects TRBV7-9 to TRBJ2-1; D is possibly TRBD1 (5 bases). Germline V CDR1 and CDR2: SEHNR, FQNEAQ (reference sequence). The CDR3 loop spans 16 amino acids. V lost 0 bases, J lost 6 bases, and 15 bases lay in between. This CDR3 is CASSLAAQGKRNEQFF. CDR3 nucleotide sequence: TGTGCCAGCAGCTTAGCGGCCCAGGGAAAGCGCAATGAGCAGTTCTTC.

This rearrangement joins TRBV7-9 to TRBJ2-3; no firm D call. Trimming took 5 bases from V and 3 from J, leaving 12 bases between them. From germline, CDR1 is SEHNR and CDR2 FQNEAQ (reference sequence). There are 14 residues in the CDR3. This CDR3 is CASSTQGRTDTQYF. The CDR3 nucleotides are TGTGCCAGCAGCACCCAAGGGCGGACAGATACGCAGTATTTT.